This paragraph reports one TCR beta chain. Its target is not known. The data were taken from a study of T cell responses to AZD1222 COVID-19 vaccine. The method was immunoSEQ multiplex PCR; TCRdb's version includes in-frame clones alone and lacks a portion of them. This table holds 200,000 to 250,000 clones, around 94% found once. Whole-study findings and limits: Samples come after the peak T cell response, not at day 14. Baseline serostatus was positive in only a handful of AZD1222 recipients.

Germline lookup yields CDR1 LNHDA and CDR2 SQIVND (reference sequence). Trimming removed 6 bases at V and 6 bases at J, with 15 bases between. The CDR3 is 14 residues long. The chain carries TRBV19 and TRBJ1-5, with a tentative D call TRBD1 (5 bases). Sequencing was performed on peripheral blood, taken 28 days after the second dose of the MenACWY control vaccine. This clonotype originated in an adult who received the MenACWY meningococcal vaccine as a control. The CDR3 DNA reads TGTGCCAGTAGAACCCAGGGTGGGGGTCAGCCCCAGCATTTT. Its protein is CASRTQGGGQPQHF.